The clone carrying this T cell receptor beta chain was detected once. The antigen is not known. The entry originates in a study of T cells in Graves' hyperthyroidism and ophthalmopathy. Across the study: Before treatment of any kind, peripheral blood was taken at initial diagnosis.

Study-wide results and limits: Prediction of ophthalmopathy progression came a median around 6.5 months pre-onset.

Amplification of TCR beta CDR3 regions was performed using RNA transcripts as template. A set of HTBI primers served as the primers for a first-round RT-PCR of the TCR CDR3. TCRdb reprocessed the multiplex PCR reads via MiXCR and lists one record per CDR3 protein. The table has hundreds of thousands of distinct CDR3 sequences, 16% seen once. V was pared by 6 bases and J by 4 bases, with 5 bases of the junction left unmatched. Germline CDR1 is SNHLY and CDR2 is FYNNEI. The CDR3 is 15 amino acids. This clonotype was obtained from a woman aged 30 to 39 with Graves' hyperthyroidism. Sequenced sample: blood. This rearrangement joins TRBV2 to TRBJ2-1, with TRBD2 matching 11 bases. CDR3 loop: CASRKTSGNYNEQFF. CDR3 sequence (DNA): TGTGCCAGCAGGAAGACTAGCGGGAATTACAATGAGCAGTTCTTC.